Detailed here is one TCR beta chain. Generated by immunoSEQ multiplex PCR, the TCRdb table keeps only in-frame clones and is missing some. Counted here are around 310,000 clones, 90% occurring once; the ten biggest clones make up 1%. With 3 bases removed from V and 3 bases from J, the gap between germline ends came to 13 bases. Looked up from germline, CDR1 is KGHDR and CDR2 is SFDVKD. This CDR3 spans 16 amino acids. The source of the sample is a study of blood T cell repertoires in COVID-19. On the study more broadly: Nucleic acid was either cDNA or gDNA, and it came from T cells, B-cell-depleted T cells, or PBMCs.

This TCR was sampled from a woman aged 40 to 50 with COVID-19, enrolled during active disease. This rearrangement joins TRBV24-1 to TRBJ2-2, with D possibly matching TRBD2 (6 bases). Sequenced input: peripheral blood. CDR3 in amino acids: CATSDPAGGDTGELFF. CDR3 nucleotide sequence: TGTGCCACCAGTGATCCAGCGGGCGGGGACACCGGGGAGCTGTTTTTT.